This T cell receptor beta chain was captured by sequencing in a study of blood T cell repertoires in COVID-19. Measured with immunoSEQ multiplex PCR; TCRdb has only the in-frame clones, and not every one. The sample lists just under 350,000 clones; around 91% were seen once. V gave up 5 bases and J gave up 0 bases, with 10 bases separating them. CDR3 size: 13 residues. The germline V gene encodes CDR1 GTSNPN and CDR2 SVGIG (reference sequence). This chain joins TRBV30 and TRBJ1-1; D unresolved. Sequenced input: peripheral blood. The TCR sequence derives from a woman between 18 and 29 years old who had recovered from COVID-19. The chain's CDR3 is CAWGQEMNTEAFF. The CDR3 bases are TGTGCCTGGGGGCAAGAGATGAACACTGAAGCTTTCTTT.